A selection of T cell receptor beta chains follows, all from one sample in a study of T cell responses to AZD1222 COVID-19 vaccine. Profiling relied on immunoSEQ multiplex PCR, and the TCRdb table lists in-frame clones only, not all of them. The sample includes more than 150,000 clones, 80% to 90% of them seen just once. The input for sequencing was peripheral blood, taken on day 0 of AZD1222 vaccination. These receptors all stem from an adult in good health. CDR3s include the opening cysteine and the closing phenylalanine or tryptophan. The D gene is left open where the match is weak.

TRBJ2-7 | . | TRBV28 | CASSLISRTLVYEQYF | TGTGCCAGCAGCCTGATTTCTAGGACATTGGTTTACGAGCAGTACTTC
TRBJ2-3 | TRBD2 | TRBV9 | CASSETGDPLASGRAPYEDTQYF | TGTGCCAGCAGCGAGACAGGGGACCCCCTCGCTAGCGGGAGGGCCCCGTATGAAGATACGCAGTATTTT
TRBJ2-1 | . | TRBV28 | CASRNNEQFF | TGTGCCAGCAGGAATAATGAGCAGTTCTTC
TRBJ1-2 | . | TRBV7-2 | CASSLAADNYGYTF | TGTGCCAGCAGCTTAGCGGCAGATAACTATGGCTACACCTTC
TRBJ2-2 | TRBD1 | TRBV6-4 | CASSHNRGVDNGELFF | TGTGCCAGCAGCCACAACAGGGGAGTAGATAACGGGGAGCTGTTTTTT
TRBJ2-3 | TRBD2 | TRBV5-1 | CASSPGTSAPTDTQYF | TGCGCCAGCAGCCCGGGGACTAGCGCCCCCACAGATACGCAGTATTTT
TRBJ2-3 | . | TRBV9 | CASSAGGIASTDTQYF | TGTGCCAGCAGCGCCGGGGGTATCGCAAGCACAGATACGCAGTATTTT
TRBJ1-2 | . | TRBV20-1 | CSARLGGYTF | TGCAGTGCTAGGCTCGGGGGCTACACCTTC
TRBJ1-2 | . | TRBV2 | CASSEEQDYGYTF | TGTGCCAGCAGTGAAGAACAGGACTATGGCTACACCTTC
TRBJ2-1 | TRBD2 | TRBV28 | CASTSDGTSGGSTYNEQFF | TGTGCCAGCACCTCCGACGGGACTAGCGGGGGATCCACCTACAATGAGCAGTTCTTC
TRBJ2-3 | . | TRBV7-9 | CASSSQKGGTDTQYF | TGTGCCAGCAGCTCTCAAAAGGGAGGAACAGATACGCAGTATTTT